Below are 14 T cell receptor beta chains sequenced from a single sample in a study of OX40 agonist ivuxolimab in advanced cancers. Clones were sequenced by immunoSEQ multiplex PCR, and TCRdb holds only the in-frame ones, with some missing. The sample lists about 100,000 clones; approximately 90% were seen once. The source was CD4+ or CD8+ T cells sorted from blood, collected in a trial of the OX40 agonist ivuxolimab. The receptors were sampled from an adult with an advanced solid tumor such as melanoma, head and neck, liver or kidney cancer.

The genes are TRBV5-1 and TRBJ2-3; D is perhaps TRBD1 (6 bases). This CDR3 comprises 14 residues. Per the germline V gene, CDR1 is SGHRS and CDR2 is YFSETQ. V was clipped by 6 bases and J by 2 bases, with 13 bases between them. CDR3 coding DNA: TGCGCCAGCACCCCACAGGGAGACACAGATACGCAGTATTTT. Protein sequence: CASTPQGDTDTQYF.

The V and J genes are TRBV30 and TRBJ2-7; D perhaps matches TRBD1 (6 bases). Per the germline V gene, CDR1 is GTSNPN and CDR2 is SVGIG (reference sequence). There are 13 residues in the CDR3. V gave up 4 bases and J gave up 0 bases, with 10 bases separating them. The CDR3, as DNA: TGTGCCTGGACTAGCAGGGGCTCCTACGAGCAGTACTTC. Translated, it gives CAWTSRGSYEQYF.

V usage is TRBV5-1 and J usage is TRBJ1-2; D unclear. The germline gives CDR1 SGHRS, CDR2 YFSETQ. There are 13 residues in the CDR3. With 6 bases removed from V and 4 bases from J, the gap between germline ends came to 13 bases. The CDR3 protein is CASILFLSYGYTF. The CDR3 coding sequence is TGCGCCAGCATCCTTTTTCTATCCTATGGCTACACCTTC.

The rearrangement links TRBV19 to TRBJ1-4; D gene unclear. V lost 2 bases to trimming and J lost 7 bases, with 8 bases between them. The CDR3 length is 13 residues. CDR1 LNHDA and CDR2 SQIVND come from the germline V gene (reference sequence). This chain's CDR3 is CASSIPASEKLFF. CDR3 sequence (DNA): TGTGCCAGTAGTATACCGGCAAGTGAAAAACTGTTTTTT. Using reference TRBV19 and TRBJ1-4 for the parts outside the CDR3, the full variable domain is DGGITQSPKYLFRKEGQNVTLSCEQNLNHDAMYWYRQDPGQGLRLIYYSQIVNDFQKGDIAEGYSVSREKKESFPLTVTSAQKNPTAFYLCASSIPASEKLFFGSGTQLSVL.

The V gene is TRBV10-1, the J gene TRBJ1-2; D perhaps matches TRBD1 (6 bases). CDR1 WNHNN and CDR2 SYGVQD come from the germline V gene (reference sequence). The CDR3 totals 13 residues. V was trimmed by 6 bases and J by 6 bases, leaving 14 bases between them. The CDR3 region is CASSGGRDNGYTF. The CDR3 coding sequence is TGCGCCAGCAGCGGAGGACGGGACAATGGCTACACCTTC.

V gene TRBV28 combines with J gene TRBJ2-7, with 8 bases matching TRBD1. CDR1 and CDR2 (germline): MDHEN, SYDVKM. The CDR3 spans 15 residues. V lost 3 bases and J lost 2; bases outside the gene matches: 6. CDR3 sequence reads: CASSFRDRTAYEQYF. The CDR3 bases are TGTGCCAGCAGTTTCAGGGACAGGACTGCCTACGAGCAGTACTTC. Combining the CDR3 with reference TRBV28 and TRBJ2-7 gives the whole variable domain DVKVTQSSRYLVKRTGEKVFLECVQDMDHENMFWYRQDPGLGLRLIYFSYDVKMKEKGDIPEGYSVSREKKERFSLILESASTNQTSMYLCASSFRDRTAYEQYFGPGTRLTVT.

The chain combines TRBV4-3 with TRBJ2-5; TRBD1 is a possible D gene (5 bases). The CDR3 spans 14 residues. CDR1 and CDR2 from the germline V gene are LGHNA and YSLEER. V shed 2 bases and J shed 3 bases, with 10 bases lying between them. CDR3 protein: CASSQSDKKETQYF. DNA for the CDR3: TGCGCCAGCAGCCAATCGGACAAGAAAGAGACCCAGTACTTC.

The chain links TRBV28 to TRBJ2-4; TRBD2 matches 13 bases. J lost 4 bases, V lost 8 bases, and 14 bases had no gene match. There are 18 residues in the CDR3. The germline gives CDR1 MDHEN, CDR2 SYDVKM. The CDR3 coding sequence is TGTGCCAGCGGCAGTTTAAAGGCACTAGCGGGAGGGAAAAACATTCAGTACTTC. Residues: CASGSLKALAGGKNIQYF.

This sequence joins TRBV5-1 and TRBJ2-1, with TRBD1 matching 8 bases. Per germline, CDR1 SGHRS and CDR2 YFSETQ. The CDR3 consists of 15 residues. Trimming cost V 2 bases and J 2 bases; bases outside gene matches: 3. CDR3 amino acids: CASSLQGGPYNEQFF. The CDR3 DNA is TGCGCCAGCAGCTTACAGGGGGGCCCCTACAATGAGCAGTTCTTC.

The chain is built from TRBV4-2 and TRBJ2-1, with D tentatively TRBD1 (6 bases). This CDR3 has 17 amino acids. Trimming took off 2 bases at V and 0 bases at J, with 14 bases between the two ends. Germline V lookup: CDR1 LGHNA, CDR2 YNFKEQ. CDR3 bases: TGTGCCAGCAGCCAACCGTTACGACAGGACTCCTACAATGAGCAGTTCTTC. Translated: CASSQPLRQDSYNEQFF.

This chain joins TRBV10-2 and TRBJ2-6, with TRBD1 identical over 7 bases. The junction had 11 bases not matched to a gene; V was cut back by 3 bases and J by 0 bases. The CDR3 runs 19 residues. CDR1 WSHSY and CDR2 SAAADI come from the germline V gene. The DNA of the CDR3 is TGCGCCAGCAGTGAAAGGGGGAGACAGGGAAGCTCTGGGGCCAACGTCCTGACTTTC. Its protein product is CASSERGRQGSSGANVLTF.

Concerning this clone: Other DNA variants within this sample encode the same CDR3. This sequence joins TRBV6-5 and TRBJ1-5; 9 bases are a match to TRBD1. Germline CDR1 is MNHEY and CDR2 is SVGAGI. V lost 4 bases and J lost 2; bases outside the gene matches: 3. The CDR3 contains 15 residues. CDR3 amino acids: CASSSGQGGNQPQHF. In DNA, the CDR3 is TGTGCCAGCAGTTCGGGACAGGGAGGCAATCAGCCCCAGCATTTT.

V and J are TRBV18 and TRBJ1-2; the D gene is possibly TRBD1 (6 bases). V lost 0 bases, J lost 8 bases, and 10 bases lay in between. Germline V gene data show CDR1 as KGHSH and CDR2 as LQKENI. This CDR3 region has 13 residues. The CDR3 here is CASSPPDRTGYTF. The CDR3, as DNA: TGTGCCAGCTCACCACCCGACAGGACGGGCTACACCTTC.

The chain joins TRBV7-8 to TRBJ2-7; D might be TRBD2 (6 bases). Germline assignment: CDR1 SGHVS and CDR2 FQNEAQ. CDR3 length: 15 amino acids. V lost 0 bases, J lost 4 bases, and 13 bases lay in between. In nucleotides, the CDR3 is TGTGCCAGCAGCTTAGCCGGGGGAAGACTATACGAGCAGTACTTC. This gives the protein CASSLAGGRLYEQYF.